These 19 T cell receptor beta chains originate from one sample sequenced in a study of T cells in Graves' hyperthyroidism and ophthalmopathy. The investigators amplified TCR beta CDR3 regions from RNA transcripts. An initial round of RT-PCR targeting the TCR CDR3 relied on the HTBI primer set. TCRdb reanalysed the multiplex PCR reads using MiXCR and keeps one entry per CDR3 protein. The repertoire holds a few hundred thousand distinct CDR3 sequences, with 15% as singletons. Sample: blood. These receptors all come from a woman in her thirties with Graves' hyperthyroidism.

Concerning this clonotype itself: At one end, the junction sequence differs from germline, possibly due to a read error. The V and J genes are TRBV12-3 or TRBV12-4 and TRBJ1-5; TRBD1 matches at 10 bases. This CDR3 contains 15 residues. The CDR3 is CAGSPRTGGSQPQHF. CDR3 coding DNA: TGTGCCGGCAGTCCCCGGACAGGGGGTAGTCAGCCCCAGCATTTT.

This chain joins TRBV20-1 and TRBJ2-3; D unclear. The CDR3 is 15 residues long. The V and J ends lost 6 bases and 2 bases respectively, with 18 bases between them. Germline V CDR1 and CDR2: DFQATT, SNEGSKA (reference sequence). The CDR3 loop reads CSASTWAEPTDTQYF. The CDR3, as DNA: TGCAGTGCGTCAACGTGGGCGGAGCCCACAGATACGCAGTATTTT.

This clonotype was recorded many times. V is TRBV6-1 and J is TRBJ2-3; a possible D gene is TRBD2 (5 bases). The germline V gene has CDR1 MNHNS and CDR2 SASEGT. The CDR3 covers 16 residues. Trimming removed 2 bases from V and 0 bases from J, with 12 bases in between. The CDR3 coding sequence is TGTGCCAGCAGTGAAACTAGTAGCGCAAGCACAGATACGCAGTATTTT. Its translation is CASSETSSASTDTQYF.

A remark on this clonotype: Given a much more abundant clone one base away, this may be a read error. V gene TRBV24-1 combines with J gene TRBJ2-1; D call uncertain. The length of the CDR3 is 15 residues. The V end was cut by 5 bases, the J end by 3 bases, with 13 bases between. Germline CDR1 KGHDR, CDR2 SFDVKD. Written as DNA, the CDR3 is TGTGCCACCAGTGTCGCTGGGCCGCACTACAATGAGCAGTTCTTC. Its translation: CATSVAGPHYNEQFF.

The J gene is TRBJ1-3, the V gene TRBV18, with D uncertain. CDR3 size: 14 residues. Looked up from germline, CDR1 is KGHSH and CDR2 is LQKENI. Trimming cost V 2 bases and J 1 base, with 6 bases left between them. In DNA, the CDR3 is TGTGCCAGCTCACCAAGTGAATCTGGAAACACCATATATTTT. This encodes CASSPSESGNTIYF.

The genes are TRBV20-1 and TRBJ2-1; TRBD2 matches 10 bases. This CDR3 has 13 amino acids. J gave up 7 bases and V 6 bases, and 6 bases lay outside the gene matches. From germline, CDR1 is DFQATT and CDR2 SNEGSKA (reference sequence). The CDR3 sequence is CSAWSGRANEQFF. The CDR3 DNA is TGCAGTGCCTGGAGCGGGAGGGCGAATGAGCAGTTCTTC.

The rearrangement uses TRBV5-1 and TRBJ2-7; D may correspond to TRBD1 or TRBD2 (6 bases each). Between the trimmed V and J ends, which lost 2 bases and 0 bases, there was a span of 12 bases. From germline, CDR1 is SGHRS and CDR2 YFSETQ. The CDR3 sequence is 15 residues long. CDR3: CASSLGGLSSYEQYF. The DNA for the CDR3 is TGCGCCAGCAGCTTAGGGGGGCTTTCCTCCTACGAGCAGTACTTC.

This clonotype was counted many times. The chain couples TRBV20-1 to TRBJ1-1, with D possibly being TRBD1 (6 bases). The CDR3 totals 15 residues. V was pared by 6 bases and J by 0 bases, with 17 bases between. CDR1 is DFQATT and CDR2 is SNEGSKA in the germline V gene (reference sequence). The CDR3 nucleotides read TGCAGTGCCATCAACGGACAGCGGATGAACACTGAAGCTTTCTTT. Residues: CSAINGQRMNTEAFF.

The V gene is TRBV10-3, the J gene TRBJ2-2, with D perhaps TRBD1 or TRBD2 (6 bases each). With 10 bases removed from V and 13 bases from J, the gap between germline ends came to 28 bases. The CDR3 totals 15 residues. The germline CDR1 and CDR2 sequences are ENHRY and SYGVKD. The CDR3 protein is CATRDNTGANNRLFF. Here the CDR3 DNA reads TGTGCCACGCGGGACAACACCGGGGCCAACAATCGGCTGTTTTTT.

This clonotype was seen only a few times. The genes are TRBV6-5 and TRBJ2-3; weak D call: TRBD1 (6 bases). Deletions cut 4 bases from V and 7 bases from J, with 15 bases between. Germline assignment: CDR1 MNHEY and CDR2 SVGAGI. The CDR3 has 14 amino acids. The CDR3 spells CASSSISDSNTQYF. In nucleotides, the CDR3 is TGTGCCAGCAGTTCCATCTCGGACAGCAATACGCAGTATTTT.

This clonotype was detected a few times. The chain combines TRBV12-3 or TRBV12-4 with TRBJ2-7; 10 bases line up with TRBD2. The V gene end was trimmed by 3 bases and the J gene end by 6 bases; junction bases not matched to a gene: 5. This CDR3 is 14 amino acids long. The chain's CDR3 is CASSLGTSETEQYF. CDR3 nucleotide sequence: TGTGCCAGCAGTTTGGGGACTAGCGAAACCGAGCAGTACTTC.

This clonotype was counted ten times or more. V and J are TRBV6-1 and TRBJ2-7; no firm D call. Germline loops: CDR1 MNHNS, CDR2 SASEGT. The germline V and J ends were trimmed by 7 bases and 0 bases, with 13 bases remaining between them. The CDR3 loop spans 14 amino acids. CDR3 protein: CASTRGRTSYEQYF. The CDR3 DNA follows: TGTGCCAGCACCCGAGGACGCACCTCCTACGAGCAGTACTTC.

This clonotype was seen at least ten times. CDR3 coding DNA: TGTGCCAGCAACACGGGCCTCGGGGACGAGCAGTACTTC. Encoded protein: CASNTGLGDEQYF. The chain links TRBV2 to TRBJ2-7, with D perhaps matching TRBD2 (5 bases). The CDR3 loop spans 13 amino acids. Germline-derived CDR1 and CDR2 are SNHLY and FYNNEI. Trimming stripped 7 bases from V and 5 bases from J, with 15 bases between.

The chain recombines TRBV15 with TRBJ1-5; D is undetermined. In germline, CDR1 is LNHNV, CDR2 YYDKDF (reference sequence). V dropped 5 bases and J dropped 5 bases, with 16 bases sitting between them. The length of the CDR3 is 15 residues. As DNA, the CDR3 is TGTGCCACCAGCTTTGGACGGTCGCCCGATCAGCCCCAGCATTTT. Protein sequence: CATSFGRSPDQPQHF. The full variable domain, with the rest looked up from reference TRBV15 and TRBJ1-5, is DAMVIQNPRYQVTQFGKPVTLSCSQTLNHNVMYWYQQKSSQAPKLLFHYYDKDFNNEADTPDNFQSRRPNTSFCFLDIRSPGLGDTAMYLCATSFGRSPDQPQHFGDGTRLSIL.

This chain connects TRBV20-1 to TRBJ1-2; unclear D gene. The V gene's germline CDR1 is DFQATT and CDR2 SNEGSKA (reference sequence). Trimming removed 0 bases at V and 8 bases at J, with 10 bases between. This CDR3 region has 12 residues. CDR3 sequence: CSARETREGYTF. CDR3 in DNA: TGCAGTGCTAGAGAGACCCGCGAGGGCTACACCTTC.

The chain carries TRBV27 and TRBJ2-5, with TRBD2 matching 10 bases. The germline CDR1 and CDR2 sequences are MNHEY and SMNVEV (reference sequence). V trimming: 9 bases; J trimming: 5 bases; junction bases outside the gene matches: 15. The CDR3 runs to 16 residues. For the CDR3, the DNA is TGTGCCAGAGGTGGAGGACTAGCGGTGAAAAGGGAGACCCAGTACTTC. This sequence encodes CARGGGLAVKRETQYF.

This clonotype was detected only a few times. The chain carries TRBV12-3 or TRBV12-4 and TRBJ2-7; D call uncertain. This CDR3 contains 11 residues. Between the trimmed V and J ends, which lost 2 bases and 7 bases, there was a span of 6 bases. CDR3 DNA sequence: TGTGCCAGCAGTTTAATCGGGGAGCAGTACTTC. Residues: CASSLIGEQYF.

This clonotype was seen many times. The chain links TRBV13 to TRBJ2-7, with 9 bases that match TRBD2. There are 15 residues in the CDR3. In germline, CDR1 is PRHDT, CDR2 FYEKMQ (reference sequence). Losses at the gene ends were 0 bases for V and 5 bases for J; bases not matched to a gene: 5. Here the CDR3 DNA reads TGTGCCAGCAGCTTAGGCCTAGCGGGGCCCCACGAGCAGTACTTC. As protein: CASSLGLAGPHEQYF.

In its sample, this clonotype was seen many times. This rearrangement joins TRBV20-1 to TRBJ2-1; 10 positions agree with TRBD2. This CDR3 spans 16 amino acids. Germline CDR1 reads DFQATT; CDR2 reads SNEGSKA (reference sequence). The ends lost 3 bases at V and 1 base at J; junction bases unmatched: 6. CDR3 nucleotides: TGCAGTGCTAGGTCCCTAGCGGGAGAGTCCTACAATGAGCAGTTCTTC. Amino acids: CSARSLAGESYNEQFF.